This TCR beta chain derives from a study of blood T cell repertoires in COVID-19. From germline, CDR1 is KGHSH and CDR2 LQKENI. Trimming took off 2 bases at V and 5 bases at J, with 13 bases between the two ends. CDR3 length: 14 amino acids. Seattle's enrolled individuals joined amid active infection and were then monitored longitudinally. Per the original data handling: Amplified reference gene primers provided the basis for estimating nucleated cell counts. Sequenced by immunoSEQ multiplex PCR; TCRdb stores in-frame clones only, minus some. V and J calls and clone size are given by that table; D and trimming were obtained from the DNA. The sample has 390,000 or so clones, 80% to 90% seen once.

This chain connects TRBV18 to TRBJ2-7, with D perhaps TRBD2 (5 bases). This TCR was recovered from a woman younger than 45 with COVID-19, enrolled during active disease. The sequenced sample was peripheral blood. This CDR3 is CASSPEGRSNEQYF. The DNA of the CDR3 is TGTGCCAGCTCACCAGAGGGCCGGTCGAACGAGCAGTACTTC. Full variable domain (outside the CDR3, taken from reference TRBV18 and TRBJ2-7): NAGVMQNPRHLVRRRGQEARLRCSPMKGHSHVYWYRQLPEEGLKFMVYLQKENIIDESGMPKERFSAEFPKEGPSILRIQQVVRGDSAAYFCASSPEGRSNEQYFGPGTRLTVT.